Sequencing of this T cell receptor (beta chain) was carried out in a study of OX40 agonist ivuxolimab in advanced cancers. Trimming pared 3 bases from V and 1 base from J, leaving 14 bases between. The CDR3 is 16 residues long. CDR1 SGHAT and CDR2 FQNNGV come from the germline V gene. Only in-frame clones appear in the TCRdb table, and some are missing; sequencing was by immunoSEQ multiplex PCR. The table lists about 100,000 clones, 89% of them singletons. The sequences come from CD4+ or CD8+ T cells sorted from blood, collected in a trial of the OX40 agonist ivuxolimab. This clonotype was obtained from an adult with an advanced solid tumor such as melanoma, head and neck, liver or kidney cancer. The rearrangement uses TRBV11-2 and TRBJ2-3; no definite D call. DNA for the CDR3: TGTGCCAGCAGCTTTGGTTGGTCCGGCGGCACAGATACGCAGTATTTT. It is translated as CASSFGWSGGTDTQYF. The full variable domain, in which reference TRBV11-2 and TRBJ2-3 provide the parts outside the CDR3, is EAGVAQSPRYKIIEKRQSVAFWCNPISGHATLYWYQQILGQGPKLLIQFQNNGVVDDSQLPKDRFSAERLKGVDSTLKIQPAKLEDSAVYLCASSFGWSGGTDTQYFGPGTRLTVL.